One sample yielded the 23 T cell receptor beta chains listed below, sequenced in a study of T cells in Graves' hyperthyroidism and ophthalmopathy. Regions amplified from RNA transcripts were the TCR beta CDR3 regions. Primed by the HTBI set, a first-round RT-PCR was run on the TCR CDR3. TCRdb re-called the multiplex PCR reads through MiXCR, storing one row per CDR3 protein. The sample lists around 420,000 distinct CDR3 sequences, about an eighth seen once, with 5.3% in the top ten. The specimen was blood. The receptors were gathered from a woman younger than 30 with Graves' hyperthyroidism.

CDR3 residues: CSVPGAKNIQYF. Written as DNA, the CDR3 is TGCAGCGTTCCCGGGGCCAAAAACATTCAGTACTTC. The J gene is TRBJ2-4, the V gene TRBV29-1; no reliable D call. The CDR3 sequence is 12 residues long. Trimming left V 5 bases short and J 1 base short, with 6 bases between. Looked up from germline, CDR1 is SQVTM and CDR2 is ANQGSEA. Complete variable domain (other parts from reference TRBV29-1 and TRBJ2-4): SAVISQKPSRDICQRGTSLTIQCQVDSQVTMMFWYRQQPGQSLTLIATANQGSEATYESGFVIDKFPISRPNLTFSTLTVSNMSPEDSSIYLCSVPGAKNIQYFGAGTRLSVL.

V gene TRBV28 combines with J gene TRBJ1-2; D remains ambiguous. This CDR3 has 13 amino acids. Germline V gene sequence: CDR1 MDHEN, CDR2 SYDVKM. V was pared by 8 bases and J by 3 bases, with 13 bases between. Here the CDR3 DNA reads TGTGCCAGCGATTCGGCAGACGACTATGGCTACACCTTC. The encoded protein is CASDSADDYGYTF.

This clonotype has more than one count but fewer than ten. V is TRBV5-5 and J is TRBJ2-7, with TRBD2 identical over 9 bases. This CDR3 region has 18 residues. The trim removed 4 bases at V and 7 bases at J, leaving 21 bases unmatched. CDR1 is SGHKS, CDR2 YYEKEE, per germline (reference sequence). CDR3 residues: CASSEHLFGGLAVEEQYF. Written as DNA, the CDR3 is TGTGCCAGCAGCGAACACCTATTCGGGGGACTAGCTGTGGAGGAGCAGTACTTC.

This rearrangement joins TRBV6-2 or TRBV6-3 to TRBJ2-1, with D perhaps TRBD2 (6 bases). With 3 bases removed from V and 7 bases from J, the gap between germline ends came to 16 bases. There are 15 residues in the CDR3. Per the germline V gene, CDR1 is MNHEY and CDR2 is SVGEGT. The CDR3 nucleotides read TGTGCCAGCAGTTATGGCGGGAACCCACCAAATGAGCAGTTCTTC. Translated, it gives CASSYGGNPPNEQFF.

This clonotype was observed at least ten times. This sequence joins TRBV27 and TRBJ2-1; 9 bases match TRBD2. V gave up 6 bases and J gave up 9 bases; unmatched junction bases: 15. CDR3 size: 16 residues. Germline CDR1 MNHEY, CDR2 SMNVEV (reference sequence). The CDR3: CASSQLGGGRAGEQFF. The CDR3, as DNA: TGTGCCAGCAGCCAGCTCGGAGGCGGGAGGGCCGGTGAGCAGTTCTTC.

This clonotype was seen at least ten times. The V and J genes are TRBV3-1 and TRBJ2-5; no clear D gene. Deletions cut 0 bases from V and 3 bases from J, with 11 bases between. The germline CDR1 and CDR2 sequences are LGHDT and YNNKEL (reference sequence). The CDR3 is made up of 15 amino acids. CDR3 sequence reads: CASSQDRLLKETQYF. In nucleotides, the CDR3 is TGTGCCAGCAGCCAAGATCGGCTCCTTAAAGAGACCCAGTACTTC.

This clonotype was counted only a few times. Possible read error: a much larger clone is one base away. As DNA, the CDR3 is TGTGCCAGCAGTTCCCCGCGGGGATGGGAGGACACTGAAGCTTCCTTT. This encodes CASSSPRGWEDTEASF. This rearrangement joins TRBV12-3 or TRBV12-4 to TRBJ1-1, with D possibly being TRBD1 (5 bases). The CDR3 runs to 16 residues.

This clonotype was seen at least ten times. The chain combines TRBV5-1 with TRBJ2-2; D remains unclear. CDR3 length equals 14 residues. Trimming cost V 2 bases and J 1 base, with 6 bases left between them. CDR1 SGHRS and CDR2 YFSETQ come from the germline V gene. DNA for the CDR3: TGCGCCAGCAGCTTCAGAGAGAACACCGGGGAGCTGTTTTTT. Translated, it gives CASSFRENTGELFF.

This clonotype was found a few times. V is TRBV27 and J is TRBJ2-1; the D gene is possibly TRBD2 (6 bases). Germline CDR1 is MNHEY and CDR2 is SMNVEV (reference sequence). Trimming shortened V by 3 bases and J by 7 bases, and 13 bases separated the two germline ends. The CDR3 is 14 amino acids. DNA for the CDR3: TGTGCCAGCAGTTTTAGTTTGGAGGGGAATGAGCAGTTCTTC. Translation gives CASSFSLEGNEQFF.

This clonotype was recorded many times. This sequence joins TRBV28 and TRBJ2-7, with 9 bases fitting TRBD2. V dropped 2 bases and J dropped 4; count of bases not matched to a gene: 9. The length of the CDR3 is 16 residues. CDR1 and CDR2 from the germline V gene are MDHEN and SYDVKM. In nucleotides, the CDR3 is TGTGCCAGCAGTTTAGAGGGGCGGGAGGGCCCGTACGAGCAGTACTTC. It specifies CASSLEGREGPYEQYF.

The rearrangement joins TRBV9 to TRBJ2-1, with 10 bases aligning to TRBD2. The CDR3 has 18 residues. Germline CDR1 reads SGDLS; CDR2 reads YYNGEE. The V segment lost 3 bases and the J segment 4 bases; nucleotides outside the gene matches: 13. The CDR3 region is CASSERSVAGGSYNEQFF. CDR3 sequence (DNA): TGTGCCAGCAGCGAAAGATCGGTAGCGGGAGGTTCTTACAATGAGCAGTTCTTC.

This clonotype has more than one count but fewer than ten. The final CDR3 position lacks the conserved phenylalanine or tryptophan, pointing to a likely read error. The V call is TRBV7-2, the J call TRBJ2-1; no reliable D call. Germline values: CDR1 SGHTA, CDR2 FQGNSA. V dropped 3 bases and J dropped 3 bases, with 12 bases sitting between them. The CDR3 is 15 residues long. CDR3 in amino acids: CASSFPTVLYNEQFL. In nucleotides, the CDR3 is TGTGCCAGCAGCTTCCCAACTGTTCTCTACAATGAGCAGTTCCTC.

This clonotype appeared many times. J is TRBJ2-5 and V is TRBV7-9; 14 bases align to TRBD2. The CDR3 has 15 amino acids. V dropped 5 bases and J dropped 4; count of bases not matched to a gene: 3. Looked up from germline, CDR1 is SEHNR and CDR2 is FQNEAQ (reference sequence). The CDR3 nucleotides are TGTGCCAGCAGCCCCGGGACTAGCGGGGGAGAGACCCAGTACTTC. This sequence encodes CASSPGTSGGETQYF.

This clonotype showed up many times. The V call is TRBV5-5, the J call TRBJ2-2, with 7 bases that match TRBD1. This CDR3 has 16 residues. CDR1 is SGHKS and CDR2 is YYEKEE in the germline V gene (reference sequence). J lost 4 bases, V lost 1 base, and 7 bases had no gene match. In nucleotides, the CDR3 is TGTGCCAGCAGCTTGCGACAGGGAAGAAGCACCGGGGAGCTGTTTTTT. Protein product: CASSLRQGRSTGELFF.

This clonotype was seen many times. This chain joins TRBV28 and TRBJ2-1; D gene unclear. Trimming removed 6 bases from V and 9 bases from J, with 12 bases in between. This CDR3 region has 12 residues. CDR1 and CDR2 (germline): MDHEN, SYDVKM. CDR3: CASRSGSAEQFF. The CDR3 DNA is TGTGCCAGCAGATCGGGTTCCGCTGAGCAGTTCTTC.

The V and J genes are TRBV2 and TRBJ2-6; a weak D match, TRBD2 (6 bases). The CDR3 is made up of 15 amino acids. V dropped 6 bases and J dropped 3 bases, with 12 bases sitting between them. Germline CDR1 SNHLY, CDR2 FYNNEI. The CDR3 is CASSLGRSGANVLTF. The CDR3 DNA reads as TGTGCCAGCAGCCTGGGGAGGAGTGGGGCCAACGTCCTGACTTTC.

The gene calls are TRBV20-1 and TRBJ2-2; the D gene is possibly TRBD1 (6 bases). Germline CDR1 and CDR2: DFQATT and SNEGSKA (reference sequence). V lost 0 bases and J 5 bases, leaving 13 bases between the germline ends. This CDR3 region has 15 residues. DNA for the CDR3: TGCAGTGCTAGAGAGTCAGGGGCGGAAACCGGGGAGCTGTTTTTT. Amino acids: CSARESGAETGELFF.

There are many counts of this clonotype. V and J are TRBV11-1 and TRBJ2-1; 9 nucleotides agree with TRBD2. Germline V CDR1 and CDR2: SGHAT, FQDESV (reference sequence). V lost 1 base and J lost 4; bases outside the gene matches: 5. The CDR3 covers 16 residues. The CDR3 DNA follows: TGTGCCAGCAGCTTAGAGCCTAGCGGGGTATACAATGAGCAGTTCTTC. Amino acids: CASSLEPSGVYNEQFF.

Note on this clonotype: This may be a read error, as it is one base from a much larger clone. The rearrangement links TRBV5-1 to TRBJ2-7; D not certain. Germline CDR1 reads SGHRS; CDR2 reads YFSETQ. The CDR3 totals 14 residues. In DNA, the CDR3 is TGCGCCAGCAGCTTGAGTAAGACGACCTACGGGCAGTACTTC. It encodes CASSLSKTTYGQYF.

The J gene is TRBJ2-3, the V gene TRBV20-1, with D tentatively TRBD2 (5 bases). Trimming removed 3 bases from V and 2 bases from J, with 12 bases in between. The CDR3 length is 14 residues. CDR1 and CDR2 from the germline V gene are DFQATT and SNEGSKA (reference sequence). This chain's CDR3 is CSASGDGITDTQYF. The CDR3 DNA reads as TGCAGTGCTAGTGGTGACGGGATCACAGATACGCAGTATTTT.

This clonotype occurred many times. This chain connects TRBV12-3 or TRBV12-4 to TRBJ1-3; weak D call: TRBD1 (6 bases). This CDR3 comprises 14 residues. The ends were cut back, 6 bases at V and 3 bases at J, with 12 bases in the middle. The CDR3 protein is CASSQTGLGNTIYF. The CDR3 DNA sequence: TGTGCCAGCAGCCAAACAGGGCTTGGAAACACCATATATTTT.

This clonotype was counted many times. The V and J genes are TRBV7-2 and TRBJ2-6; unclear D gene. The CDR3 sequence is 12 residues long. Trimming removed 2 bases from V and 9 bases from J, with 5 bases in between. The germline CDR1 and CDR2 sequences are SGHTA and FQGNSA. The CDR3 sequence: CASSLNLNVLTF. As DNA, the CDR3 is TGTGCCAGCAGCTTAAATCTCAACGTCCTGACTTTC.

J is TRBJ1-4 and V is TRBV28; 9 bases map to TRBD1. This CDR3 is built from 15 residues. The ends lost 5 bases at V and 6 bases at J; junction bases unmatched: 7. Germline V CDR1 and CDR2: MDHEN, SYDVKM. CDR3 in amino acids: CASSPSGQGDEKLFF. Written as DNA, the CDR3 is TGTGCCAGCAGTCCGTCGGGACAGGGTGATGAAAAACTGTTTTTT.